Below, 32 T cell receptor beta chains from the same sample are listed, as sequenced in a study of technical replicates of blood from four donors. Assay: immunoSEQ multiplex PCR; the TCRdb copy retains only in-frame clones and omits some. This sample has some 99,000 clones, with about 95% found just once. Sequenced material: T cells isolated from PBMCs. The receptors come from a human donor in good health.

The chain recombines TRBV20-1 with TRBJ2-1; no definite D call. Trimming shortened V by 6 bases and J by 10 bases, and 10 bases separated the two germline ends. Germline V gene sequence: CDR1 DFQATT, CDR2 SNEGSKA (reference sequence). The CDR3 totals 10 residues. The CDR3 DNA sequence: TGCAGTGCGAGCCGGAGAGAGCAGTTCTTC. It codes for CSASRREQFF.

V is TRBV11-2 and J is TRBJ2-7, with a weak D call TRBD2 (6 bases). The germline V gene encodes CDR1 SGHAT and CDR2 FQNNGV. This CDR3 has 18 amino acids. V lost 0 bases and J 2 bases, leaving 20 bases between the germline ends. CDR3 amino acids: CASSLDRWGRRETYEQYF. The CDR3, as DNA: TGTGCCAGCAGCTTAGATCGGTGGGGCAGGCGGGAAACCTACGAGCAGTACTTC.

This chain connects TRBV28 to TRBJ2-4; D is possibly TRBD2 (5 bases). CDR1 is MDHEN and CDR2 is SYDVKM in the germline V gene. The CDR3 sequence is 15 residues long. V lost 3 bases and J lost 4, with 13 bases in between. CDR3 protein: CASSLGTWEKNIQYF. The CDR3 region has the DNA TGTGCCAGCAGTTTGGGCACGTGGGAGAAAAACATTCAGTACTTC.

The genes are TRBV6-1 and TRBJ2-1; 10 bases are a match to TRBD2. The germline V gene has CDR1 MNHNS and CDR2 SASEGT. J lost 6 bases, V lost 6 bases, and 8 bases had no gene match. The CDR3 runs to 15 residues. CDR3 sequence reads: CASRAAGGPSNEQFF. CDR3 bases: TGTGCCAGCAGGGCAGCGGGAGGGCCCAGCAATGAGCAGTTCTTC.

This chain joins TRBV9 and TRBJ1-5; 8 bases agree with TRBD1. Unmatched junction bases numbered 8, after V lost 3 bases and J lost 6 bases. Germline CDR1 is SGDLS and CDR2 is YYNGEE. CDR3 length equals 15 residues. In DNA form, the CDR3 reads TGTGCCAGCAGCGCGGACAGGGACTTGGGTCAGCCCCAGCATTTT. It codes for CASSADRDLGQPQHF.

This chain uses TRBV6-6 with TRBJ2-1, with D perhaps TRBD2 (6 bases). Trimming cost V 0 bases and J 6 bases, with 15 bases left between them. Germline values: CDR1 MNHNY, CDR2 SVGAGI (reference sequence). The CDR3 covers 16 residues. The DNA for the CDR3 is TGTGCCAGCAGTTACTCGACGACGGGAGAGGGCAATGAGCAGTTCTTC. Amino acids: CASSYSTTGEGNEQFF.

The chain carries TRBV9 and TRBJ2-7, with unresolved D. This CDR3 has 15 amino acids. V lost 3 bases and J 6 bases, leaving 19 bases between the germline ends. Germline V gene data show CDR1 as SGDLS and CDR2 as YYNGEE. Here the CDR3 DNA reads TGTGCCAGCAGCGATTCTGGTGGTCGAGGTCGCGAGCAGTACTTC. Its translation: CASSDSGGRGREQYF.

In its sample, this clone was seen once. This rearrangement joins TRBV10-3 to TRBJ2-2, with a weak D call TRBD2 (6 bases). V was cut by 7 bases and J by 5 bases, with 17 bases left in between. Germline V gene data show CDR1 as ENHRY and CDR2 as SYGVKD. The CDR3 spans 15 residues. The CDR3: CAITMGGGRTGELFF. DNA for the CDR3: TGTGCCATCACAATGGGGGGAGGTCGGACCGGGGAGCTGTTTTTT.

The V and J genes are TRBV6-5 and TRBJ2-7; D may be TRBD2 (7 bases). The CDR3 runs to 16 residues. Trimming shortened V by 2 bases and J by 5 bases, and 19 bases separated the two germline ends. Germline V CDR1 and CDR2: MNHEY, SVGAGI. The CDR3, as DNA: TGTGCCAGCAGTTACGGGACACCCGGGAGGCCCCACGAGCAGTACTTC. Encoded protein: CASSYGTPGRPHEQYF.

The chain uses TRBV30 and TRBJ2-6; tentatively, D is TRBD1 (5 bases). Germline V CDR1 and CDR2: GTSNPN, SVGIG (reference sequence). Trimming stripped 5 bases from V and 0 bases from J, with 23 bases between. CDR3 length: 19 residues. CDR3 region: CAWLSWTRKALSGANVLTF. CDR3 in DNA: TGTGCCTGGCTATCTTGGACAAGGAAGGCCCTCTCTGGGGCCAACGTCCTGACTTTC.

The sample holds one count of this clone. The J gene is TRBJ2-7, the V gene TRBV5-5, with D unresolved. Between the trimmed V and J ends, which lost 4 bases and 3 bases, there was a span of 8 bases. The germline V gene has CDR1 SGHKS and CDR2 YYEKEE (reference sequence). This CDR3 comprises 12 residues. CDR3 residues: CASSQAVYEQYF. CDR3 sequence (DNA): TGTGCCAGCAGCCAGGCCGTCTACGAGCAGTACTTC.

CDR3 amino acids: CASSYPLPSGSNEQFF. CDR3 nucleotide sequence: TGTGCCAGCAGTTACCCCCTTCCTAGCGGGAGTAATGAGCAGTTCTTC. J is TRBJ2-1 and V is TRBV6-5; 10 positions match TRBD2. CDR1 and CDR2 from the germline V gene are MNHEY and SVGAGI. Trimming at V came to 2 bases and at J to 7 bases, leaving 8 bases not matched to a gene. The CDR3 is 16 residues long.

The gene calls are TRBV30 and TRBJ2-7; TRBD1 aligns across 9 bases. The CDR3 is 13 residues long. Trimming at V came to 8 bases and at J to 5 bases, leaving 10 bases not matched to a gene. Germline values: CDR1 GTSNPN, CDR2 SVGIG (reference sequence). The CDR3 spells CAGTGTGNDEQYF. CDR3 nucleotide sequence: TGTGCCGGAACCGGGACAGGGAACGACGAGCAGTACTTC. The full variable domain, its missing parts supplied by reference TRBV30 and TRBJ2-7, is SQTIHQWPATLVQPVGSPLSLECTVEGTSNPNLYWYRQAAGRGLQLLFYSVGIGQISSEVPQNLSASRPQDRQFILSSKKLLLSDSGFYLCAGTGTGNDEQYFGPGTRLTVT.

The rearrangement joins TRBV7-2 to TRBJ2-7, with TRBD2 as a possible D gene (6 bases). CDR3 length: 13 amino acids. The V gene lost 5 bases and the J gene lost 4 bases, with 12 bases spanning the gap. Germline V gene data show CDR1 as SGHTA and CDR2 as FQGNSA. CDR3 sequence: CASSRDFGYEQYF. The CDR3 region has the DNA TGTGCCAGCAGCCGGGACTTTGGGTACGAGCAGTACTTC.

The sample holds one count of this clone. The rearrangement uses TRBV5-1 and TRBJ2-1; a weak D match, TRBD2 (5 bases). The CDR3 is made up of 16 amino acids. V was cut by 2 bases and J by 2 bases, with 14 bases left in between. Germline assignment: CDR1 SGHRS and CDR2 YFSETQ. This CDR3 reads CASSFRNGEPYNEQFF. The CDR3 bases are TGCGCCAGCAGCTTCCGAAACGGGGAACCCTACAATGAGCAGTTCTTC.

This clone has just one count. The CDR3 region has the DNA TGTGCCAGCAGCGCCCGGAACACCGGGGAGCTGTTTTTT. It codes for CASSARNTGELFF. This sequence joins TRBV9 and TRBJ2-2, with D unresolved. The V gene's germline CDR1 is SGDLS and CDR2 YYNGEE. The CDR3 spans 13 residues. V lost 3 bases, J lost 1 base, and 4 bases lay in between. Looking up the rest from reference TRBV9 and TRBJ2-2 gives the full variable domain: DSGVTQTPKHLITATGQRVTLRCSPRSGDLSVYWYQQSLDQGLQFLIQYYNGEERAKGNILERFSAQQFPDLHSELNLSSLELGDSALYFCASSARNTGELFFGEGSRLTVL.

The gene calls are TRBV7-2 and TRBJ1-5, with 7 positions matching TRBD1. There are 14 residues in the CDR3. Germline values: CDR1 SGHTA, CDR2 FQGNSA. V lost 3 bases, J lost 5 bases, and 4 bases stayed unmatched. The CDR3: CASSFMTGYQPQHF. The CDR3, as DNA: TGTGCCAGCAGCTTTATGACAGGGTATCAGCCCCAGCATTTT.

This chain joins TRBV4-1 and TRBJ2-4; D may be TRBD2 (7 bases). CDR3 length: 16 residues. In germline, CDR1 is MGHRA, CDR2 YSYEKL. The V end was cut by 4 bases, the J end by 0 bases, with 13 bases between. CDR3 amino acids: CASSPLGGLAKNIQYF. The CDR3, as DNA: TGCGCCAGCAGCCCCCTGGGGGGGCTAGCCAAAAACATTCAGTACTTC.

The CDR3 is CAWSVNRGYEQYF. DNA of the CDR3: TGTGCCTGGAGTGTTAACAGGGGCTACGAGCAGTACTTC. The chain couples TRBV30 to TRBJ2-7; 7 positions match TRBD1. CDR3 length equals 13 residues. Germline assignment: CDR1 GTSNPN and CDR2 SVGIG (reference sequence). V lost 0 bases, J lost 3 bases, and 2 bases stayed unmatched.

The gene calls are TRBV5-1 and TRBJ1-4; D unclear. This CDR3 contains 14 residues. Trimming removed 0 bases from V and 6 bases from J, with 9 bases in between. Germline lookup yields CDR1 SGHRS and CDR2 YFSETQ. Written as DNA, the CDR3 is TGCGCCAGCAGCTTGGATGTGGGCGATGAAAAACTGTTTTTT. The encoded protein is CASSLDVGDEKLFF.

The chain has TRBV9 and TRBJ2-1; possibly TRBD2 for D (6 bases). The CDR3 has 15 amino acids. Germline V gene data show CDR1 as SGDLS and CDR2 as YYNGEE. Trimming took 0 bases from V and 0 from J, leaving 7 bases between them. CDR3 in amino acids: CASSVDGGSYNEQFF. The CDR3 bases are TGTGCCAGCAGCGTAGACGGGGGCTCCTACAATGAGCAGTTCTTC.

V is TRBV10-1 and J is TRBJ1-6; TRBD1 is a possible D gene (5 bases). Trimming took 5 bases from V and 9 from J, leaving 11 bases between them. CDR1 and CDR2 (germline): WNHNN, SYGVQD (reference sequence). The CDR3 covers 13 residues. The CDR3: CASSPLQGSPLHF. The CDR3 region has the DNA TGCGCCAGCAGTCCACTGCAGGGTTCACCCCTCCACTTT.

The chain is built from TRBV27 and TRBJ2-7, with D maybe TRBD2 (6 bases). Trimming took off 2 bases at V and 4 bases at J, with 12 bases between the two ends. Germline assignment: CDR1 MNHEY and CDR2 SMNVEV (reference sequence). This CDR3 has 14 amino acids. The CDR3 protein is CASSLTSGGYEQYF. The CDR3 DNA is TGTGCCAGCAGTTTAACATCTGGGGGGTACGAGCAGTACTTC.

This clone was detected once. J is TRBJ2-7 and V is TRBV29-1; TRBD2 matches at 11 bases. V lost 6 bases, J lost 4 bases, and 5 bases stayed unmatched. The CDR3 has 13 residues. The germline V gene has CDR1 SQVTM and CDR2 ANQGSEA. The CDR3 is CSVRLAGQYEQYF. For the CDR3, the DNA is TGCAGCGTCCGACTAGCGGGACAATACGAGCAGTACTTC.

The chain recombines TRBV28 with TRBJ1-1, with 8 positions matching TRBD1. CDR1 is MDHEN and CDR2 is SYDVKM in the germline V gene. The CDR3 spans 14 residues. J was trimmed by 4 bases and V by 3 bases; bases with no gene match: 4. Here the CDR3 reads CASSFQQGGTEAFF. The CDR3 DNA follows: TGTGCCAGCAGTTTCCAACAGGGGGGCACTGAAGCTTTCTTT.

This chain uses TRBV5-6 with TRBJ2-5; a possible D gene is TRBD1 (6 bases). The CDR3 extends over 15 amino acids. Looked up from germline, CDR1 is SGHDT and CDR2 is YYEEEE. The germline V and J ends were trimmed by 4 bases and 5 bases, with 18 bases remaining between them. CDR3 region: CASSLTTGLGETQYF. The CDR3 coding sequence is TGTGCCAGCAGCCTTACCACAGGGCTGGGCGAGACCCAGTACTTC. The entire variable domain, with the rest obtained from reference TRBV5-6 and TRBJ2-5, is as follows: DAGVTQSPTHLIKTRGQQVTLRCSPKSGHDTVSWYQQALGQGPQFIFQYYEEEERQRGNFPDRFSGHQFPNYSSELNVNALLLGDSALYLCASSLTTGLGETQYFGPGTRLLVL.

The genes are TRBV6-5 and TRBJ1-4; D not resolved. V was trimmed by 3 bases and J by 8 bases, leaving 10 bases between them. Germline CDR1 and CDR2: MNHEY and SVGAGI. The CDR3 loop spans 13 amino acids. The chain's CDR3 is CASSYYGNEKLFF. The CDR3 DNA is TGTGCCAGCAGTTATTACGGGAACGAAAAACTGTTTTTT.

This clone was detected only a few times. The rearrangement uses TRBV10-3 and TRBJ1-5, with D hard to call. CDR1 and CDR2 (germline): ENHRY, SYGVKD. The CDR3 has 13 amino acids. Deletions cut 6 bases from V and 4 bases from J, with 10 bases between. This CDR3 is CAIRASENQPQHF. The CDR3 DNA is TGTGCCATCAGGGCCTCGGAGAATCAGCCCCAGCATTTT.

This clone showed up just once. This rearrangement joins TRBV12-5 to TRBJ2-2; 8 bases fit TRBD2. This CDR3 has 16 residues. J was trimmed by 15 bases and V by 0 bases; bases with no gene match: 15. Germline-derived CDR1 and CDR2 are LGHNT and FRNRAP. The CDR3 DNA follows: TGTGCTAGTGGTTTGGTAAAGAGGTGCGGGGGGCGAAAGGTGTTTTTT. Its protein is CASGLVKRCGGRKVFF.

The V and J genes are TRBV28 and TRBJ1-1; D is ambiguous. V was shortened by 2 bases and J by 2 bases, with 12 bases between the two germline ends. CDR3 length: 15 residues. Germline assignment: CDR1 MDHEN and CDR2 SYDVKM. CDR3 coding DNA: TGTGCCAGCAGTTTACCCTACGGTTCCAACACTGAAGCTTTCTTT. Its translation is CASSLPYGSNTEAFF.

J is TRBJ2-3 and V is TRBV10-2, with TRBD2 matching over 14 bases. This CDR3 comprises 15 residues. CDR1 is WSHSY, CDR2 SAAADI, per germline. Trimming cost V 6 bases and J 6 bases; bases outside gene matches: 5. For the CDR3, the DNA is TGCGCCAGCAGGGCGGGACTAGCGGGAGACGATACGCAGTATTTT. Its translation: CASRAGLAGDDTQYF.

CDR3 region: CASSLGGGDRVNYGYTF. The CDR3 region has the DNA TGTGCCAGCAGCTTAGGGGGAGGGGACAGGGTGAACTATGGCTACACCTTC. The rearrangement uses TRBV11-2 and TRBJ1-2; 9 positions agree with TRBD1. Germline V gene lookup returns CDR1 SGHAT and CDR2 FQNNGV. The junction had 8 bases not matched to a gene; V was cut back by 1 base and J by 2 bases. CDR3 length equals 17 residues.